The sequence of this T cell receptor beta chain was determined in a study of blood T cells in healthy people across ages. Study results and limitations: Long-lived donors exceeded aged donors in naive CD4+ cells and diversity.

Per-sample PBMC isolation yielded at least 6.5 million cells. This clonotype has only a few counts. Its antigen is currently unknown. For the second PCR, which ran for roughly 6 to 12 cycles, a sample-barcoded 5' primer and a J-beta primer mix were used. Via MiXCR, TCRdb re-called the 5' RACE reads, giving one row per CDR3 protein. The data hold fewer than 2 million distinct CDR3 sequences, with roughly two fifths observed a single time. Germline values: CDR1 DFQATT, CDR2 SNEGSKA (reference sequence). This CDR3 comprises 15 residues. V was trimmed by 1 base and J by 2 bases, leaving 15 bases between them.

J is TRBJ2-7 and V is TRBV20-1; perhaps D is TRBD1 or TRBD2 (5 bases each). The specimen was blood. The TCR originated in a human donor in good health. For the CDR3, the DNA is TGCAGTGCTAGAGCGTCGAGAGGGGTGGCCTACGAGCAGTACTTC. Translated, it gives CSARASRGVAYEQYF.